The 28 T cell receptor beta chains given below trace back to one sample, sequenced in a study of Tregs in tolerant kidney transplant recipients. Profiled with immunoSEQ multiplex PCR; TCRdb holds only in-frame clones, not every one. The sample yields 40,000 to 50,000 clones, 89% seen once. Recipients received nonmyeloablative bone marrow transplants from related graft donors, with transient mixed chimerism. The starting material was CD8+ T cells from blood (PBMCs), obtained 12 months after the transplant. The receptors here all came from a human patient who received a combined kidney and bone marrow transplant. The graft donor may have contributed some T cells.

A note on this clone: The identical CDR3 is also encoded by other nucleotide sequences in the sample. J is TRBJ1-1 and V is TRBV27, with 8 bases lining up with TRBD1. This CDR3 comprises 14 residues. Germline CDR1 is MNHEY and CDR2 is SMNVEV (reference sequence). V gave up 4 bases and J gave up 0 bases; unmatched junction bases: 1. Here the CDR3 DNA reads TGTGCCAGCAGTTCAGGGGGCTTGAACACTGAAGCTTTCTTT. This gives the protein CASSSGGLNTEAFF.

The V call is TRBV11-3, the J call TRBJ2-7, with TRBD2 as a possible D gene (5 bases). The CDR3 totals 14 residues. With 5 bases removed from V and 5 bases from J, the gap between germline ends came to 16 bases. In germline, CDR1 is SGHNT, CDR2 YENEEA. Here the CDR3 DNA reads TGTGCCAGCAGCCCCCACATCCAGCGGAACGAGCAGTACTTC. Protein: CASSPHIQRNEQYF.

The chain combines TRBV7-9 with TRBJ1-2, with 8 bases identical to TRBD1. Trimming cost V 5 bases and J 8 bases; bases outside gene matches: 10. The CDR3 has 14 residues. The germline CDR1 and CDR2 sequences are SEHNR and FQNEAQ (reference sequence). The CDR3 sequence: CASSPGQVGWGYTF. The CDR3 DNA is TGTGCCAGCAGCCCGGGACAGGTCGGATGGGGCTACACCTTC. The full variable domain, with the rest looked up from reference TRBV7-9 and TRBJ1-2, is DTGVSQNPRHKITKRGQNVTFRCDPISEHNRLYWYRQTLGQGPEFLTYFQNEAQLEKSRLLSDRFSAERPKGSFSTLEIQRTEQGDSAMYLCASSPGQVGWGYTFGSGTRLTVV.

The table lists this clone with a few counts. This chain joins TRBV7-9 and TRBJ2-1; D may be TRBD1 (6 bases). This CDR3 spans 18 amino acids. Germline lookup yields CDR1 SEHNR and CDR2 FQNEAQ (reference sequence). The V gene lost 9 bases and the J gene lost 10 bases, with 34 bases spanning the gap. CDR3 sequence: CARQQDRGKRTDEEEQFF. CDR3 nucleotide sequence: TGTGCCAGACAACAAGATAGGGGGAAACGGACTGACGAGGAAGAGCAGTTCTTC.

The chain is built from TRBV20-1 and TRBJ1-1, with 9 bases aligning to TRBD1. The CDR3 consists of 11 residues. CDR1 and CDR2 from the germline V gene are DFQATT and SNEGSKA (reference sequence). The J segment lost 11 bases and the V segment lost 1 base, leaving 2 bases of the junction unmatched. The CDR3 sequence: CSARAGQGAFF. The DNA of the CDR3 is TGCAGTGCTAGAGCCGGACAGGGGGCTTTCTTT.

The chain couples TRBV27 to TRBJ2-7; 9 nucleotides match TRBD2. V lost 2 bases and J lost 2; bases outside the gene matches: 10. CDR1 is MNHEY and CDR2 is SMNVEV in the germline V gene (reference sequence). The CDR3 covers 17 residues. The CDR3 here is CASSLTIPSGDPYEQYF. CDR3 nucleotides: TGTGCCAGCAGTTTAACTATTCCTAGCGGGGATCCCTACGAGCAGTACTTC.

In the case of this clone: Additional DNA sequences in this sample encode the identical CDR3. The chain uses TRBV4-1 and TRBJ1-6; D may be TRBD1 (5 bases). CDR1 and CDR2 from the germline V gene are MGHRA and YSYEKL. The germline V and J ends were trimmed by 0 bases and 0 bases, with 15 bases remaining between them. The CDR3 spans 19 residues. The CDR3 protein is CASSQDSGQGSSYNSPLHF. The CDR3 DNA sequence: TGCGCCAGCAGCCAAGATTCGGGTCAGGGAAGCTCCTATAATTCACCCCTCCACTTT.

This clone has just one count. For the CDR3, the DNA is TGTGCCAGCAGCGGGGCCGCCGATCGTAACTACGAGCAGTACTTC. It codes for CASSGAADRNYEQYF. The chain joins TRBV7-9 to TRBJ2-7, with D possibly matching TRBD1 (5 bases). V was pared by 5 bases and J by 3 bases, with 17 bases between. Germline CDR1 and CDR2: SEHNR and FQNEAQ (reference sequence). The CDR3 spans 15 residues.

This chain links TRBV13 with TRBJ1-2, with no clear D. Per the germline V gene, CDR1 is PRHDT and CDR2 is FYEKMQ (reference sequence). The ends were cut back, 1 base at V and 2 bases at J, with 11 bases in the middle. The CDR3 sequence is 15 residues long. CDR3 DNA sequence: TGTGCCAGCAGCTTAGATTCGGGAAAGAACTATGGCTACACCTTC. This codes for CASSLDSGKNYGYTF.

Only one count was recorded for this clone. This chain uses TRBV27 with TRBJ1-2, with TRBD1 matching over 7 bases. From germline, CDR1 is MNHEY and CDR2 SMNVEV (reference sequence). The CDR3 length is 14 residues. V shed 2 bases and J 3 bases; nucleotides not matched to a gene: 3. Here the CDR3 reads CASSLGGQHYGYTF. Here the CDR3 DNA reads TGTGCCAGCAGTTTAGGGGGACAGCACTATGGCTACACCTTC.

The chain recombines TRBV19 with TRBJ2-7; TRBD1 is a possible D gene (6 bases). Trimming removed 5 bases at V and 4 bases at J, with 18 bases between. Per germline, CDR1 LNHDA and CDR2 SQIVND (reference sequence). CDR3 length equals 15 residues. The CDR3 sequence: CASSYGQQGRYEQYF. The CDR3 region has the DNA TGTGCCAGTAGTTATGGGCAACAGGGACGGTACGAGCAGTACTTC.

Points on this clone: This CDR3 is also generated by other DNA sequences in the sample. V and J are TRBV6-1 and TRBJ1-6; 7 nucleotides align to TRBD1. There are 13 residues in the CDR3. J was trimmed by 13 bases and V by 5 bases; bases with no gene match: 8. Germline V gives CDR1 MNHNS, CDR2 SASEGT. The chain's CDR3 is CASSSGGSSPLHF. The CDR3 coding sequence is TGTGCCAGCAGTTCAGGGGGAAGCTCCCCCCTCCACTTT.

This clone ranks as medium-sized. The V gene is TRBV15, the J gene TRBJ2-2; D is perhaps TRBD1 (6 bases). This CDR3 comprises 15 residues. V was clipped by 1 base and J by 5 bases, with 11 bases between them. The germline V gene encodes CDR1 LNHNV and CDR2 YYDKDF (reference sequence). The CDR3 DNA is TGTGCCACCAGCAGAGTTAGGGACACAACCGGGGAGCTGTTTTTT. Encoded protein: CATSRVRDTTGELFF. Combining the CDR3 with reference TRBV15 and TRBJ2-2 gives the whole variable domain DAMVIQNPRYQVTQFGKPVTLSCSQTLNHNVMYWYQQKSSQAPKLLFHYYDKDFNNEADTPDNFQSRRPNTSFCFLDIRSPGLGDTAMYLCATSRVRDTTGELFFGEGSRLTVL.

Written as DNA, the CDR3 is TGTGCCAGCAGAAACAACAGGGTCCCGGCTTTCTTT. Protein sequence: CASRNNRVPAFF. The gene calls are TRBV13 and TRBJ1-1, with a tentative D call TRBD1 (6 bases). From germline, CDR1 is PRHDT and CDR2 FYEKMQ (reference sequence). The CDR3 has 12 amino acids. Trimming took 6 bases from V and 11 from J, leaving 16 bases between them.

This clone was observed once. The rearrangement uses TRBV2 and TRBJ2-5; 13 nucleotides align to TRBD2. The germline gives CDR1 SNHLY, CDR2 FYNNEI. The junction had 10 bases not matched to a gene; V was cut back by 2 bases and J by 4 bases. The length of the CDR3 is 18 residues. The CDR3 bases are TGTGCCAGCAGTGAATGGTTACTAGCGGGAGGGGGGGCAGAGACCCAGTACTTC. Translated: CASSEWLLAGGGAETQYF.

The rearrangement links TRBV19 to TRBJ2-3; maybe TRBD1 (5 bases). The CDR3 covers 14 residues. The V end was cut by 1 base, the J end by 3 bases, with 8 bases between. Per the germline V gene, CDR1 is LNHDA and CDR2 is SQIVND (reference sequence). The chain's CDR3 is CASSIGPGTDTQYF. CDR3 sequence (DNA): TGTGCCAGTAGTATAGGTCCAGGGACAGATACGCAGTATTTT.

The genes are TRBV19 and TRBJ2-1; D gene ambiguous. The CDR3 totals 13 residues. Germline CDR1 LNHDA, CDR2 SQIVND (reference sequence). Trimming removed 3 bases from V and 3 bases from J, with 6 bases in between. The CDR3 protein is CASSISLYNEQFF. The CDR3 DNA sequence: TGTGCCAGTAGTATCTCCCTCTACAATGAGCAGTTCTTC.

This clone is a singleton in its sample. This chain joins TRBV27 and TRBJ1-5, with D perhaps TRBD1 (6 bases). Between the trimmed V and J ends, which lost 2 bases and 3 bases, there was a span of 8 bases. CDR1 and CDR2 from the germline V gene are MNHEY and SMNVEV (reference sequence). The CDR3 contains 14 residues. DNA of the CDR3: TGTGCCAGCAGTTTACTGGGACACAATCAGCCCCAGCATTTT. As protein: CASSLLGHNQPQHF.

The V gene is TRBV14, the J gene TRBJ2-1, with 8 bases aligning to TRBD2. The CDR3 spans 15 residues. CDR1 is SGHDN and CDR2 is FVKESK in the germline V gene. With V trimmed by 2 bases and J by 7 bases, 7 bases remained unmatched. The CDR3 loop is CASSQFSGAGNEQFF. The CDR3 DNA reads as TGTGCCAGCAGCCAATTTAGCGGGGCGGGGAATGAGCAGTTCTTC.

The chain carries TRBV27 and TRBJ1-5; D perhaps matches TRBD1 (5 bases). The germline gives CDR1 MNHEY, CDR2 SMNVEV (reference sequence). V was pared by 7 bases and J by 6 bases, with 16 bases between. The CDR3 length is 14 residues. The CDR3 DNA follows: TGTGCCAGCACCCACGTCGGGGGGGGTCAGCCCCAGCATTTT. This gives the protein CASTHVGGGQPQHF.

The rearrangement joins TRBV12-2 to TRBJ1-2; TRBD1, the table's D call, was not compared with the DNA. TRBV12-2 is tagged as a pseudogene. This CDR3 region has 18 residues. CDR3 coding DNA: TGTGCAAGTCGCAGACGACGGACAGGGAAGATAGTAGGGGATGGCTACACCTTC. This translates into CASRRRRTGKIVGDGYTF.

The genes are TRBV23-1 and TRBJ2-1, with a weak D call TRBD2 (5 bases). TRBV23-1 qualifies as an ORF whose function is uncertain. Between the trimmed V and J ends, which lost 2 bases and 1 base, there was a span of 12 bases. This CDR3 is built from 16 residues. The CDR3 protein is CASSQTSPRSYNEQFF. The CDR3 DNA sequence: TGCGCCAGCAGTCAAACTAGTCCCAGGTCCTACAATGAGCAGTTCTTC.

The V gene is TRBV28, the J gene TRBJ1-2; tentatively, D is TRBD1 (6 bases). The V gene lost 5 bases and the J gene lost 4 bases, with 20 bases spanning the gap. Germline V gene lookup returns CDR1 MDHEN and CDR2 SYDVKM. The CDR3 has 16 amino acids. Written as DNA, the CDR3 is TGTGCCAGCAGTCCCACGGACAGTGGAACTCTCTATGGCTACACCTTC. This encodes CASSPTDSGTLYGYTF.

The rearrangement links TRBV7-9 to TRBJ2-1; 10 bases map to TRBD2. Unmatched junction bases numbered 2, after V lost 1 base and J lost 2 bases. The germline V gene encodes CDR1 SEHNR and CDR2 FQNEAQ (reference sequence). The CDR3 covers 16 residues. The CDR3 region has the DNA TGTGCCAGCAGCTTAGGGCTAGCGGGGGCCTACAATGAGCAGTTCTTC. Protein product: CASSLGLAGAYNEQFF.

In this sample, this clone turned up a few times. In DNA form, the CDR3 reads TGTGCCAGCAGCGTAGATTCTCAGGGATCAGAGACCCAGTACTTC. Amino acid sequence: CASSVDSQGSETQYF. This rearrangement joins TRBV9 to TRBJ2-5; D is possibly TRBD1 (5 bases). Germline-derived CDR1 and CDR2 are SGDLS and YYNGEE. This CDR3 contains 15 residues. Trimming stripped 0 bases from V and 4 bases from J, with 13 bases between. The full variable domain, with the rest looked up from reference TRBV9 and TRBJ2-5, is DSGVTQTPKHLITATGQRVTLRCSPRSGDLSVYWYQQSLDQGLQFLIQYYNGEERAKGNILERFSAQQFPDLHSELNLSSLELGDSALYFCASSVDSQGSETQYFGPGTRLLVL.

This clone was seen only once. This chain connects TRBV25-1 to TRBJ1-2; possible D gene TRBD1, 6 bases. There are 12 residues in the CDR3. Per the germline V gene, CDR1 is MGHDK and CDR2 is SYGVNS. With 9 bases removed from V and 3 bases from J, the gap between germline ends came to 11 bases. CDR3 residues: CASGTGYYGYTF. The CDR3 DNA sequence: TGTGCCAGTGGAACAGGGTACTATGGCTACACCTTC.

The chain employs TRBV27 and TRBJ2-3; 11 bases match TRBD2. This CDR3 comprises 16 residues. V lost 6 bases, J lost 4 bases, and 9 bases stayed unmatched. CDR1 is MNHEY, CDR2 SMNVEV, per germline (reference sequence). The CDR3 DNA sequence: TGTGCCAGCAGCTCCAGTAGCGGGGGGGCCCCAGATACGCAGTATTTT. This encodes CASSSSSGGAPDTQYF.

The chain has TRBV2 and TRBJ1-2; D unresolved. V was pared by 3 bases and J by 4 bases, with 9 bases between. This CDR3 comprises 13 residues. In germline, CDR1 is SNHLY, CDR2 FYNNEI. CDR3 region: CASSDGEGYGYTF. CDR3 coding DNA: TGTGCCAGCAGTGACGGGGAGGGCTATGGCTACACCTTC.